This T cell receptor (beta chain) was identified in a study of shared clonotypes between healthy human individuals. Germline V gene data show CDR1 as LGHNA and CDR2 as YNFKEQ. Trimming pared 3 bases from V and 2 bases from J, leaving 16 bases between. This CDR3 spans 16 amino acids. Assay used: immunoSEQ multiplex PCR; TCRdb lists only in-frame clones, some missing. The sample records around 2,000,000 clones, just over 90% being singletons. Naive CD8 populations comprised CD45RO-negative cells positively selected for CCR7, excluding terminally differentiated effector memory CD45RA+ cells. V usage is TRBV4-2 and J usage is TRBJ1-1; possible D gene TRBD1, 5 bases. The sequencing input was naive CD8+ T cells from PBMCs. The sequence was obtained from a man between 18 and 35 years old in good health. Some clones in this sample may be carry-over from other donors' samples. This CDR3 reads CASSQGVGTLNTEAFF. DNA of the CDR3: TGTGCCAGCAGCCAGGGCGTGGGGACGCTAAACACTGAAGCTTTCTTT.